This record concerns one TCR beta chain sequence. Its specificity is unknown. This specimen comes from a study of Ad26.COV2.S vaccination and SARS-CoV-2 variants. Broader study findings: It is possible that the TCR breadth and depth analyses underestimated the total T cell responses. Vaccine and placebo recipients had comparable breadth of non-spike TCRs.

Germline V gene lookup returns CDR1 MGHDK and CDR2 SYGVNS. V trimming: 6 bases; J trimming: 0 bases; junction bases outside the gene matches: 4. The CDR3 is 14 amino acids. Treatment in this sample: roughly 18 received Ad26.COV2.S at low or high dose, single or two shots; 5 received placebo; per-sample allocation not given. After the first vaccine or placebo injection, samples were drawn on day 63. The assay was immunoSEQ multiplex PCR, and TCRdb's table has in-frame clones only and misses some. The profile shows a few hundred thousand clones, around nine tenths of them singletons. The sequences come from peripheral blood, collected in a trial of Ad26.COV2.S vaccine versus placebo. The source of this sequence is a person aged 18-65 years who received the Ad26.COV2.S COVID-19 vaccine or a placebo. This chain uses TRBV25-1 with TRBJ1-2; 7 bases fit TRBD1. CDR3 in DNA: TGTGCCAGCAGGGCGACAGGGTCTAACTATGGCTACACCTTC. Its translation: CASRATGSNYGYTF.